The clone carrying this T cell receptor (beta chain) was seen a handful of times. Specified time point: persistent/refractory GD, antithyroid drugs over 5 years with positive TRAb. Researchers made the TCR library from RNA that was extracted from PBMCs. CDR3 regions were amplified by Arm-PCR using iRepertoire HTBI primers to build TCR beta libraries. TCRdb re-called the multiplex PCR reads through MiXCR, storing one row per CDR3 protein. Of about 660,000 distinct CDR3 sequences in the sample, 25% to 30% are singletons; the top ten hold around 42%. V was shortened by 3 bases and J by 2 bases, with 11 bases between the two germline ends. This CDR3 comprises 15 residues. Germline V lookup: CDR1 MNHEY, CDR2 SMNVEV (reference sequence). This record belongs to a study of regulatory T cells in long-lasting Graves disease.

The origin of this receptor is a female donor with Graves disease. The sample here was peripheral blood mononuclear cells (PBMCs), taken when the disease was refractory, from a patient treated with antithyroid drugs. This sequence joins TRBV27 and TRBJ1-5, with D maybe TRBD1 (5 bases). Here the CDR3 reads CASSLTAGGNQPQHF. The CDR3 nucleotides read TGTGCCAGCAGTTTGACAGCCGGCGGCAATCAGCCCCAGCATTTT.